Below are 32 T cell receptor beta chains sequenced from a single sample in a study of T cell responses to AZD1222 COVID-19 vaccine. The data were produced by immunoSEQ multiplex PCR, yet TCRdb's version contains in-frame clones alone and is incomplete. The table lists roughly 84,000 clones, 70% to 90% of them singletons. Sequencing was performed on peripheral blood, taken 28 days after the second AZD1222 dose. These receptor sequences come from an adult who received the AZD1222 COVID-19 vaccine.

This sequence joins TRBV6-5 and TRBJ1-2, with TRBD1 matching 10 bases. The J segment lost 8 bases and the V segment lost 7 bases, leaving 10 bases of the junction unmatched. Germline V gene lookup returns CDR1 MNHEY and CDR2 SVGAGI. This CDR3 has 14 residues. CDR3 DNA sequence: TGTGCCAGCACCCTGGACAGGGGGAATAGGGGCTACACCTTC. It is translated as CASTLDRGNRGYTF.

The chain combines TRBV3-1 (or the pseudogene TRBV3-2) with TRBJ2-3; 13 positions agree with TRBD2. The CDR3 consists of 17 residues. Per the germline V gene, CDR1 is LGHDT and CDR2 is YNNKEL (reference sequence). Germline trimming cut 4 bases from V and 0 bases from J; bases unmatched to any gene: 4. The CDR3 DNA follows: TGTGCCAGCAGCCTGGGACTAGCGGGGAGGAGCACAGATACGCAGTATTTT. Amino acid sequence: CASSLGLAGRSTDTQYF.

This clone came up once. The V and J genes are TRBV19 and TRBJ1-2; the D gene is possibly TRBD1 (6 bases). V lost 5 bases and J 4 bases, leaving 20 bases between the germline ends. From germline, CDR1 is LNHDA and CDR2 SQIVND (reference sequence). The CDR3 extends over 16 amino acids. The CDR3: CASSLGRAGDGYGYTF. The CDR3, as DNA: TGTGCCAGTAGTCTAGGCCGCGCAGGGGATGGCTATGGCTACACCTTC.

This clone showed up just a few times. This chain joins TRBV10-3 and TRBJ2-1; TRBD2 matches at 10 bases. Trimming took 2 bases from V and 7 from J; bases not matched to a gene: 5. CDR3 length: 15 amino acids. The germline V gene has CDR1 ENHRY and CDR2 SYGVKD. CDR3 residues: CAISERLAGDNEQFF. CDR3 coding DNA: TGTGCCATCAGTGAGCGTCTAGCGGGGGATAATGAGCAGTTCTTC.

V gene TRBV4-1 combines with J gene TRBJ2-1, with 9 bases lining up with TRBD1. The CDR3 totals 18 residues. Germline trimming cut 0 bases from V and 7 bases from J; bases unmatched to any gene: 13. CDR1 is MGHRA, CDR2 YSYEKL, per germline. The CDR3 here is CASSQDRSGQGRLNEQFF. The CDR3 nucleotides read TGCGCCAGCAGCCAAGATAGGAGCGGACAGGGGAGGCTGAATGAGCAGTTCTTC.

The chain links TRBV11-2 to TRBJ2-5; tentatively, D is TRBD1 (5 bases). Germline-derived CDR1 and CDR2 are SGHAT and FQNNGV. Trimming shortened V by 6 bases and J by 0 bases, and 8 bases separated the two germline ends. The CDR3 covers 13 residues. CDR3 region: CASSKGNQETQYF. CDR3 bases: TGTGCCAGCAGTAAGGGGAACCAAGAGACCCAGTACTTC.

The CDR3 reads CASSPMTGDQETQYF. CDR3 coding DNA: TGCGCCAGCAGCCCGATGACAGGAGACCAAGAGACCCAGTACTTC. V usage is TRBV5-1 and J usage is TRBJ2-5; D perhaps matches TRBD1 (6 bases). The CDR3 spans 15 residues. Germline loops: CDR1 SGHRS, CDR2 YFSETQ. Trimming left V 4 bases short and J 0 bases short, with 13 bases between.

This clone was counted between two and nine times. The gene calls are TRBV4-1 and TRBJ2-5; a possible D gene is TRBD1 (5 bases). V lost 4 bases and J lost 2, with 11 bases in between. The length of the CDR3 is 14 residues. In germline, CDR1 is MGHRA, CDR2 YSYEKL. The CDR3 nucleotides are TGCGCCAGCAGCCCAGCCACAGGACAAGAGACCCAGTACTTC. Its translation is CASSPATGQETQYF.

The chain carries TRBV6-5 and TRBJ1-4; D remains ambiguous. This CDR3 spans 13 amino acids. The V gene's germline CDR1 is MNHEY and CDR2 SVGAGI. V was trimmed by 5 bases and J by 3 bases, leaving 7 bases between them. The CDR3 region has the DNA TGTGCCAGCAGTATAGTGGCTAATGAAAAACTGTTTTTT. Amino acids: CASSIVANEKLFF.

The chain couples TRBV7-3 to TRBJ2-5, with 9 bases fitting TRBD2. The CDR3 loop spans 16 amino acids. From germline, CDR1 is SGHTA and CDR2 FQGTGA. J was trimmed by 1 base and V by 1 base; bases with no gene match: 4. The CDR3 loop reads CASSLSGSGGQETQYF. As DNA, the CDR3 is TGTGCCAGCAGCTTAAGTGGTAGCGGGGGCCAAGAGACCCAGTACTTC.

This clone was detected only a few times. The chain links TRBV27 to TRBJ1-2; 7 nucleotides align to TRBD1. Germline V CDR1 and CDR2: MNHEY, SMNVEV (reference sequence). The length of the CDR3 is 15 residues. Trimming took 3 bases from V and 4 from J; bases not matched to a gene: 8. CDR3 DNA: TGTGCCAGCAGTTTTAGGGGGCAAGATGGCTATGGCTACACCTTC. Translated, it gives CASSFRGQDGYGYTF.

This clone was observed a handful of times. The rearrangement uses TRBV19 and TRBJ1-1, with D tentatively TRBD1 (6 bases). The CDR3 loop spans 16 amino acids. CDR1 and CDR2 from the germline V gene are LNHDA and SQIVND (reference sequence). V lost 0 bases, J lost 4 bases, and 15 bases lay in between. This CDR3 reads CASSIEGTGSGTEAFF. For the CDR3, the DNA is TGTGCCAGTAGTATAGAGGGAACAGGGTCAGGCACTGAAGCTTTCTTT.

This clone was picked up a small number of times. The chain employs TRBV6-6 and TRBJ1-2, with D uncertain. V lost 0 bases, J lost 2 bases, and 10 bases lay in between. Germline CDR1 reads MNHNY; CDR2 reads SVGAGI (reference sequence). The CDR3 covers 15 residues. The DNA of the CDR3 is TGTGCCAGCAGTTACTCGATAGGAGGCAACTATGGCTACACCTTC. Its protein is CASSYSIGGNYGYTF.

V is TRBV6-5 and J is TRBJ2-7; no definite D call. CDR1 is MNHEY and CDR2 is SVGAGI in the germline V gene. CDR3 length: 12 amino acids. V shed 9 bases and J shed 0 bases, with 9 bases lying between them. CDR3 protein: CARRSSSYEQYF. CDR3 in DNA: TGTGCCAGGCGGTCTTCCTCCTACGAGCAGTACTTC.

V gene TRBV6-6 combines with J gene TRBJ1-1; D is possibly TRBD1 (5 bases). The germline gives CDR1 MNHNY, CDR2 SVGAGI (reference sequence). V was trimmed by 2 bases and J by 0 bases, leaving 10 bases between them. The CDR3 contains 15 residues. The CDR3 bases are TGTGCCAGCAGTTACGATGGGGGGTTGAACACTGAAGCTTTCTTT. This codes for CASSYDGGLNTEAFF.

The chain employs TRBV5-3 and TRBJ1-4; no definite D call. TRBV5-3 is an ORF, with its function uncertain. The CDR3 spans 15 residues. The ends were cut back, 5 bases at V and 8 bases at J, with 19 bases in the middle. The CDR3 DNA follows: TGTGCCAGAAGGTCTACCGGGATAGGATGCGAAAAACTGTTTTTT. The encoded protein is CARRSTGIGCEKLFF.

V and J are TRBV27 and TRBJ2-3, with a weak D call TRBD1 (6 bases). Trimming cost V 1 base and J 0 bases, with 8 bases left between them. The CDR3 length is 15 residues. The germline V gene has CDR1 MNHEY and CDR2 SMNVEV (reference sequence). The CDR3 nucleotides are TGTGCCAGCAGTTTATTGGGGGCTAGCACAGATACGCAGTATTTT. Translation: CASSLLGASTDTQYF.

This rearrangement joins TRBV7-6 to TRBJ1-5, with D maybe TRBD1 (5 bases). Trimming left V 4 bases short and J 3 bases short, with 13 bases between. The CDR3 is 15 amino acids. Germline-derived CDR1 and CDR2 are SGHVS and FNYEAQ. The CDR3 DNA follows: TGTGCCAGCAGCTACTTAGACAGTCCCAATCAGCCCCAGCATTTT. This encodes CASSYLDSPNQPQHF.

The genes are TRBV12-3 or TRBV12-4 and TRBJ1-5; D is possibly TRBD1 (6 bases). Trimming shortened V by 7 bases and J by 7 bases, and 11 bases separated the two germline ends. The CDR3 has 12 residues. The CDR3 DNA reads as TGTGCCAGCAACAGGGTAGGGCAGCCCCAGCATTTT. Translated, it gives CASNRVGQPQHF.

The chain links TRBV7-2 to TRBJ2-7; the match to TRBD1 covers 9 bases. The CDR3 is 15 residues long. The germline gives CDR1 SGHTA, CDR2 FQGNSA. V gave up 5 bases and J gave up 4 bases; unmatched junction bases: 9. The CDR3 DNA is TGTGCCAGCAGCCGGTATGGACAGGGGTTATACGAGCAGTACTTC. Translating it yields CASSRYGQGLYEQYF.

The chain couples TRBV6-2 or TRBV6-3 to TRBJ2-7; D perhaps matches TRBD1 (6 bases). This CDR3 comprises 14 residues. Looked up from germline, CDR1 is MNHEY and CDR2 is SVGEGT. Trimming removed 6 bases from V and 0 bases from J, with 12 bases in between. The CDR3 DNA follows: TGTGCCAGCAGCAGGGACATGAGCTCCTACGAGCAGTACTTC. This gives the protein CASSRDMSSYEQYF.

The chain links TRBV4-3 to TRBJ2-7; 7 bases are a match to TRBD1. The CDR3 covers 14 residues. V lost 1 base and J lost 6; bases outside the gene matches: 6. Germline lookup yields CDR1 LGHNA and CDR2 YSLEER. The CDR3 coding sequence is TGCGCCAGCAGCCAAGGGAACAGGGGCAGCGAGCAGTACTTC. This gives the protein CASSQGNRGSEQYF.

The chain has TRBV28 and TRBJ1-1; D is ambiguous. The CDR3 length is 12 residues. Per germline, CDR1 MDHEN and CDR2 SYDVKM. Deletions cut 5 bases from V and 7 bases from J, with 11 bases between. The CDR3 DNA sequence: TGTGCCAGCAGTACTACTCGAGTTGAAGCTTTCTTT. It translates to CASSTTRVEAFF.

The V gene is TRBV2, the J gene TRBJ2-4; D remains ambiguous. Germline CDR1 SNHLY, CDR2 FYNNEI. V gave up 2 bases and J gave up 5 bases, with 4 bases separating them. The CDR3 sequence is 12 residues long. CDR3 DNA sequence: TGTGCCAGCAGTGAATACCAAAACATTCAGTACTTC. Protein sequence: CASSEYQNIQYF.

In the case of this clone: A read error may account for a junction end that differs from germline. The chain's CDR3 is CASGLGQSTSSYEQYF. In nucleotides, the CDR3 is TGTGCTAGTGGGTTGGGACAGTCTACTAGCTCCTACGAGCAGTACTTC. The chain carries TRBV12-5 and TRBJ2-7; 7 nucleotides agree with TRBD1. Germline V gene sequence: CDR1 LGHNT, CDR2 FRNRAP. CDR3 length: 16 residues.

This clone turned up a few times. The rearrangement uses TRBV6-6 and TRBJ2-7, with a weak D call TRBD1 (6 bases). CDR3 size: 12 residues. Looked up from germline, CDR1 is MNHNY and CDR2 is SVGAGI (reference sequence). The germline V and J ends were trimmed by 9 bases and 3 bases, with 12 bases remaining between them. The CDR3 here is CASHRASYEQYF. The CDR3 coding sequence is TGTGCCAGTCACAGGGCTAGCTACGAGCAGTACTTC.

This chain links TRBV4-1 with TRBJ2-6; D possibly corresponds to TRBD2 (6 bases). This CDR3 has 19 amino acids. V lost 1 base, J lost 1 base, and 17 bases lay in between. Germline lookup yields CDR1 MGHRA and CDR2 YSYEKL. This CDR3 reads CASSQAGLLDGSGANVLTF. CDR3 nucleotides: TGCGCCAGCAGCCAAGCGGGACTCCTAGACGGTTCTGGGGCCAACGTCCTGACTTTC.

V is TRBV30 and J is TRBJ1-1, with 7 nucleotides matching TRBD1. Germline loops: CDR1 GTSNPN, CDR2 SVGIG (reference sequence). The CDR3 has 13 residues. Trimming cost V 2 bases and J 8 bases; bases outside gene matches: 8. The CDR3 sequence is CAWSHQGGREAFF. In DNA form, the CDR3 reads TGTGCCTGGAGTCACCAGGGGGGCCGCGAAGCTTTCTTT.

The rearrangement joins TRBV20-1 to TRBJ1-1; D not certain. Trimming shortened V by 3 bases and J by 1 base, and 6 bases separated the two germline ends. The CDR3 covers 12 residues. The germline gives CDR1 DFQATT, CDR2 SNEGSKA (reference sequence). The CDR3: CSASWQNTEAFF. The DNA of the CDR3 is TGCAGTGCTAGTTGGCAGAACACTGAAGCTTTCTTT.

The chain's CDR3 is CASSPPAGGYTGELFF. The CDR3 DNA reads as TGTGCCAGCTCACCACCGGCAGGGGGCTACACCGGGGAGCTGTTTTTT. The V and J genes are TRBV18 and TRBJ2-2, with 8 bases matching TRBD1. There are 16 residues in the CDR3. The V gene's germline CDR1 is KGHSH and CDR2 LQKENI. Unmatched junction bases numbered 3, after V lost 0 bases and J lost 3 bases.

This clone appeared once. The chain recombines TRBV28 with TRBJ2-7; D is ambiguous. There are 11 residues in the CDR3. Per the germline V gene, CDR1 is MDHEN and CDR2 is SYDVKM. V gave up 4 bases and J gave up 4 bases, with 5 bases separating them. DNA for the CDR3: TGTGCCAGCAGTTATGGATACGAGCAGTACTTC. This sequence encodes CASSYGYEQYF.

The chain's CDR3 is CASREGWSTDTQYF. The CDR3 coding sequence is TGTGCCAGCAGAGAGGGGTGGTCGACAGATACGCAGTATTTT. The chain joins TRBV7-8 to TRBJ2-3; D possibly matches TRBD1 or TRBD2 (5 bases each). Trimming cost V 6 bases and J 3 bases, with 13 bases left between them. Germline CDR1 SGHVS, CDR2 FQNEAQ. The length of the CDR3 is 14 residues.